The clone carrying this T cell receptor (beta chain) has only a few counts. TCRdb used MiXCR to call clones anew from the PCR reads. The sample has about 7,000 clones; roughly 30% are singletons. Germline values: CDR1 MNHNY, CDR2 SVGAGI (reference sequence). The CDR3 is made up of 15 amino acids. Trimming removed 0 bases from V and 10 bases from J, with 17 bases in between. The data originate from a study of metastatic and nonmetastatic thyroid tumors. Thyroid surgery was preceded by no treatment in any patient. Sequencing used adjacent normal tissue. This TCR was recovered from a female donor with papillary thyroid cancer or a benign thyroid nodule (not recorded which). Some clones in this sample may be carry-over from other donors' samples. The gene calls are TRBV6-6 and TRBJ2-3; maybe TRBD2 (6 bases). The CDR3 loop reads CASSYSEHQGGAQYF. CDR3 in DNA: TGTGCCAGCAGTTACTCGGAACATCAAGGAGGGGCGCAGTATTTT.